The sequence of this T cell receptor beta chain was determined in a study of PD-1 blockade in classical Hodgkin lymphoma. Overall study: Patients were infused with nivolumab 3 mg/kg every 2 weeks.

All patients relapsed after autologous stem cell transplantation, and brentuximab vedotin exposure varied. CDR3 length equals 13 residues. Losses at the gene ends were 3 bases for V and 9 bases for J; bases not matched to a gene: 6. Per germline, CDR1 GTSNPN and CDR2 SVGIG (reference sequence). A note on this clone: Its cognate antigen is unknown.

The data were produced by immunoSEQ multiplex PCR, yet TCRdb's version contains in-frame clones alone and is incomplete. The sample has roughly 150,000 clones, around 84% seen once. General study findings and limits: It was CD4+ TCR diversity, not CD8+, that rose significantly by C4D1. Repertoire differences lack defined causes, possibly disease activity or prior therapy. Newly diagnosed patients had baseline TCR diversity that was reportedly lower than that of healthy donors.

This specimen was peripheral blood mononuclear cells (PBMCs), taken before the second cycle of nivolumab. This receptor was obtained from a human donor with classical Hodgkin lymphoma. The chain recombines TRBV30 with TRBJ2-1, with 9 bases matching TRBD2. The CDR3 spells CAWRPLAGAEQFF. The CDR3 region has the DNA TGTGCCTGGAGGCCCTTAGCGGGAGCTGAGCAGTTCTTC. Together with reference TRBV30 and TRBJ2-1, the CDR3 gives the full variable domain: SQTIHQWPATLVQPVGSPLSLECTVEGTSNPNLYWYRQAAGRGLQLLFYSVGIGQISSEVPQNLSASRPQDRQFILSSKKLLLSDSGFYLCAWRPLAGAEQFFGPGTRLTVL.